This T cell receptor (beta chain) is from a study of T cells in Graves' hyperthyroidism and ophthalmopathy. TCR beta CDR3 region amplification was performed from RNA transcripts. The primer set for the first-round RT-PCR of the TCR CDR3 was HTBI. Using its own MiXCR run on the multiplex PCR reads, TCRdb lists one record per CDR3 protein. This table has about 320,000 distinct CDR3 sequences, around a sixth appearing once. Patients were excluded for uncontrolled infection, other autoimmune disease, pregnancy or lactation. Trimming pared 0 bases from V and 0 bases from J, leaving 12 bases between. Germline V gives CDR1 MGHRA, CDR2 YSYEKL. This CDR3 is built from 17 residues. Study findings and constraints: Ophthalmopathy was model-predicted a median about 6.9 months pre-onset.

This clonotype was seen only once. Its antigen is still unknown. This receptor was taken from a man under 40 with Graves' hyperthyroidism. Sequencing was done on a sample of blood. The J gene is TRBJ1-3, the V gene TRBV4-1; D remains unclear. The CDR3 region is CASSQETQRLSGNTIYF. Written as DNA, the CDR3 is TGCGCCAGCAGCCAAGAGACACAAAGGCTCTCTGGAAACACCATATATTTT.